What follows are 2 T cell receptor beta chains derived from one specimen sequenced in a study of shared clonotypes between healthy human individuals. The data were produced by immunoSEQ multiplex PCR, yet TCRdb's version contains in-frame clones alone and is incomplete. In the table there are some 2,000,000 clones, over 85% of which are singletons. Sequencing was done on a sample of naive CD4+ T cells sorted from blood. Regarding subset: CD45RA+ positively selected. Source of these receptors: a man aged 18-30 years in good health.

The V gene is TRBV11-1, the J gene TRBJ2-7; 11 bases map to TRBD2. The CDR3 has 15 amino acids. V lost 5 bases to trimming and J lost 1 base; unmatched junction nucleotides: 4. Germline CDR1 SGHAT, CDR2 FQDESV (reference sequence). CDR3 sequence: CASSTTSGVSYEQYF. As DNA, the CDR3 is TGTGCCAGCAGCACGACTAGCGGGGTTTCCTACGAGCAGTACTTC. Full variable domain (rest looked up from reference TRBV11-1 and TRBJ2-7): EAEVAQSPRYKITEKSQAVAFWCDPISGHATLYWYRQILGQGPELLVQFQDESVVDDSQLPKDRFSAERLKGVDSTLKIQPAELGDSAMYLCASSTTSGVSYEQYFGPGTRLTVT.

V and J are TRBV7-8 and TRBJ1-6; D possibly corresponds to TRBD1 (6 bases). Per germline, CDR1 SGHVS and CDR2 FQNEAQ. There are 14 residues in the CDR3. Trimming took 5 bases from V and 8 from J, leaving 13 bases between them. The CDR3 region has the DNA TGTGCCAGCAGCCCTACCAGGGGTGATTCACCCCTCCACTTT. This encodes CASSPTRGDSPLHF.